The TCR beta chain described here comes from a study of radiation and T cells in renal cell carcinoma. Only in-frame clones appear in the TCRdb table, and some are missing; sequencing was by immunoSEQ multiplex PCR. The sample has more than 95,000 clones, roughly four fifths seen once; the top ten hold approximately 6.3%. Stated time point: blood 2 weeks post-SBRT. The treatment: 15 Gy SBRT to primary tumor, nephrectomy 4 weeks later. Germline V gene sequence: CDR1 LNHDA, CDR2 SQIVND (reference sequence). CDR3 length: 14 residues. V was cut by 3 bases and J by 5 bases, with 13 bases left in between. This rearrangement joins TRBV19 to TRBJ2-5; D might be TRBD1 or TRBD2, each matching 7 bases. The TCR was taken from a man between 50 and 59 years old with renal cell carcinoma. Here the sequenced sample was blood, taken from a patient whose treatment included radiotherapy and nephrectomy. The chain's CDR3 is CASSMGGGYETQYF. Here the CDR3 DNA reads TGTGCCAGTAGTATGGGAGGGGGCTATGAGACCCAGTACTTC. The entire variable domain, with the rest obtained from reference TRBV19 and TRBJ2-5, is as follows: DGGITQSPKYLFRKEGQNVTLSCEQNLNHDAMYWYRQDPGQGLRLIYYSQIVNDFQKGDIAEGYSVSREKKESFPLTVTSAQKNPTAFYLCASSMGGGYETQYFGPGTRLLVL.